The next 19 T cell receptor beta chains were all read from a single sample in a study of cytomegalovirus exposure and HLA in healthy donors. The PCR used 60 Vbeta and 13 Jbeta primers. TCRdb's table, derived via immunoSEQ multiplex PCR, lists solely in-frame clones and lacks some. The sample contains some 180,000 clones, more than 65% of which appear only once. The sequencing sample was made of PBMCs. The receptors derive from a woman younger than 45 in good health and CMV-seropositive.

The rearrangement joins TRBV5-4 to TRBJ2-7; 12 nucleotides line up with TRBD2. CDR1 and CDR2 (germline): SGHNT, YYREEE (reference sequence). The CDR3 runs 15 residues. After removal of 1 base from V and 4 bases from J, the junction contained 3 bases not matched to a gene. The CDR3 here is CASSLKTSGGYEQYF. The CDR3 nucleotides read TGTGCCAGCAGCTTGAAGACTAGCGGGGGATACGAGCAGTACTTC.

The sample holds one count of this clone. This chain uses TRBV7-9 with TRBJ2-2; D is perhaps TRBD1 (6 bases). Trimming pared 5 bases from V and 4 bases from J, leaving 17 bases between. This CDR3 comprises 16 residues. Germline CDR1 is SEHNR and CDR2 is FQNEAQ (reference sequence). In DNA, the CDR3 is TGTGCCAGCAGCGTCCAACAGGGATTTGGCACCGGGGAGCTGTTTTTT. The encoded protein is CASSVQQGFGTGELFF.

J is TRBJ2-2 and V is TRBV9; 8 bases agree with TRBD2. The germline gives CDR1 SGDLS, CDR2 YYNGEE. CDR3 size: 16 residues. Trimming removed 3 bases from V and 1 base from J; junction bases left unmatched: 5. The CDR3 is CASSARSGVNTGELFF. In DNA form, the CDR3 reads TGTGCCAGCAGCGCCCGTAGCGGGGTGAACACCGGGGAGCTGTTTTTT. Together with reference TRBV9 and TRBJ2-2, the CDR3 gives the full variable domain: DSGVTQTPKHLITATGQRVTLRCSPRSGDLSVYWYQQSLDQGLQFLIQYYNGEERAKGNILERFSAQQFPDLHSELNLSSLELGDSALYFCASSARSGVNTGELFFGEGSRLTVL.

The chain recombines TRBV6-5 with TRBJ1-4, with D perhaps matching TRBD1 (5 bases). Per the germline V gene, CDR1 is MNHEY and CDR2 is SVGAGI. The CDR3 extends over 15 amino acids. The V end lost 0 bases, the J end lost 8 bases, and 13 bases lay between the germline ends. The DNA of the CDR3 is TGTGCCAGCAGTTACTCGGGGGGGGAGAGGGAAAAACTGTTTTTT. Protein sequence: CASSYSGGEREKLFF.

This chain connects TRBV7-8 to TRBJ2-5; D not resolved. The DNA end lines up better with TRBJ2-7; the J call may be wrong. Germline lookup yields CDR1 SGHVS and CDR2 FQNEAQ. There are 16 residues in the CDR3. The CDR3 DNA reads as TGTGCCAGCAGCAAAGGCCCCTACGAGACGGACTACGAGCAGTACTTC. Its protein is CASSKGPYETDYEQYF.

The rearrangement uses TRBV28 and TRBJ2-7, with TRBD1 matching over 7 bases. The trim removed 3 bases at V and 3 bases at J, leaving 2 bases unmatched. CDR1 is MDHEN and CDR2 is SYDVKM in the germline V gene. The CDR3 is 13 residues long. CDR3 in amino acids: CASSLGQLYEQYF. The CDR3 bases are TGTGCCAGCAGTTTGGGACAGCTCTACGAGCAGTACTTC.

The V gene is TRBV14, the J gene TRBJ1-2, with 7 bases identical to TRBD1. The junction had 4 bases not matched to a gene; V was cut back by 3 bases and J by 6 bases. From germline, CDR1 is SGHDN and CDR2 FVKESK. The length of the CDR3 is 13 residues. The CDR3 DNA follows: TGTGCCAGCAGCCAGACAGGGTATAATGGCTACACCTTC. This encodes CASSQTGYNGYTF.

V and J are TRBV4-1 and TRBJ2-3; D gene ambiguous. Germline CDR1 and CDR2: MGHRA and YSYEKL. There are 14 residues in the CDR3. With 1 base removed from V and 6 bases from J, the gap between germline ends came to 11 bases. CDR3: CASSQAGVEDTQYF. The CDR3 DNA reads as TGCGCCAGCAGCCAAGCGGGTGTTGAGGATACGCAGTATTTT.

V and J are TRBV6-1 and TRBJ2-7; the D is unclear. Germline-derived CDR1 and CDR2 are MNHNS and SASEGT. The ends were cut back, 4 bases at V and 2 bases at J, with 9 bases in the middle. This CDR3 comprises 13 residues. The CDR3 reads CASSVLAAYEQYF. In nucleotides, the CDR3 is TGTGCCAGCAGTGTTTTGGCAGCCTACGAGCAGTACTTC.

The chain employs TRBV6-5 and TRBJ1-1; D is ambiguous. V lost 5 bases and J lost 5, with 9 bases in between. This CDR3 spans 12 amino acids. CDR1 is MNHEY, CDR2 SVGAGI, per germline. The CDR3 DNA is TGTGCCAGCAGTAGGACGGGGACTGAAGCTTTCTTT. The encoded protein is CASSRTGTEAFF.

The genes are TRBV7-2 and TRBJ2-5, with 10 nucleotides matching TRBD1. The CDR3 sequence is 14 residues long. Germline CDR1 is SGHTA and CDR2 is FQGNSA. Germline trimming cut 5 bases from V and 5 bases from J; bases unmatched to any gene: 5. The CDR3 region is CASSQTGGLETQYF. CDR3 DNA sequence: TGTGCCAGCAGCCAGACAGGGGGCTTGGAGACCCAGTACTTC.

The genes are TRBV7-8 and TRBJ1-3; a weak D match, TRBD1 (6 bases). Germline loops: CDR1 SGHVS, CDR2 FQNEAQ. CDR3 length: 16 amino acids. Trimming removed 0 bases from V and 0 bases from J, with 9 bases in between. As DNA, the CDR3 is TGTGCCAGCAGCTTAGCCGGGACAATCTCTGGAAACACCATATATTTT. Its protein is CASSLAGTISGNTIYF. The full variable domain, in which reference TRBV7-8 and TRBJ1-3 provide the parts outside the CDR3, is GAGVSQSPRYKVAKRGQDVALRCDPISGHVSLFWYQQALGQGPEFLTYFQNEAQLDKSGLPSDRFFAERPEGSVSTLKIQRTQQEDSAVYLCASSLAGTISGNTIYFGEGSWLTVV.

The chain links TRBV10-1 to TRBJ2-2, with 9 bases identical to TRBD2. V was pared by 2 bases and J by 0 bases, with 7 bases of the junction left unmatched. The CDR3 covers 18 residues. Germline V gene lookup returns CDR1 WNHNN and CDR2 SYGVQD (reference sequence). The CDR3 nucleotides are TGCGCCAGCAGTGAGAGACCCACTAGCGGGTCGAACACCGGGGAGCTGTTTTTT. Protein product: CASSERPTSGSNTGELFF.

CDR3 loop: CASSFPALGLYNEQFF. The CDR3, as DNA: TGTGCCAGCAGCTTCCCTGCTCTAGGCCTCTACAATGAGCAGTTCTTC. The genes are TRBV7-9 and TRBJ2-1; D not resolved. V was shortened by 3 bases and J by 3 bases, with 15 bases between the two germline ends. This CDR3 has 16 amino acids. The germline V gene encodes CDR1 SEHNR and CDR2 FQNEAQ (reference sequence).

V usage is TRBV4-3 and J usage is TRBJ1-3; D is unclear. CDR1 LGHNA and CDR2 YSLEER come from the germline V gene. This CDR3 has 15 residues. V was cut by 1 base and J by 3 bases, with 10 bases left in between. The CDR3 sequence: CASSQGQAVGNTIYF. Written as DNA, the CDR3 is TGCGCCAGCAGCCAAGGACAAGCAGTTGGAAACACCATATATTTT.

The chain has TRBV27 and TRBJ2-7; D remains unclear. The CDR3 runs to 13 residues. The germline V gene encodes CDR1 MNHEY and CDR2 SMNVEV (reference sequence). Trimming took 5 bases from V and 6 from J, leaving 14 bases between them. CDR3 protein: CASSLHPSGEQYF. The DNA of the CDR3 is TGTGCCAGCAGTCTTCACCCTAGTGGCGAGCAGTACTTC.

The rearrangement uses TRBV19 and TRBJ2-3; 8 bases line up with TRBD2. J gave up 3 bases and V 3 bases, and 2 bases lay outside the gene matches. The CDR3 sequence is 14 residues long. Germline V gene data show CDR1 as LNHDA and CDR2 as SQIVND (reference sequence). The CDR3 spells CASSIGGGTDTQYF. In DNA, the CDR3 is TGTGCCAGTAGTATCGGGGGGGGGACAGATACGCAGTATTTT.

The chain carries TRBV27 and TRBJ1-1; 7 positions agree with TRBD1. There are 13 residues in the CDR3. J lost 1 base, V lost 4 bases, and 0 bases had no gene match. Germline CDR1 reads MNHEY; CDR2 reads SMNVEV (reference sequence). CDR3 DNA: TGTGCCAGCAGTTGGGACAGGAACACTGAAGCTTTCTTT. This sequence encodes CASSWDRNTEAFF.

The CDR3 sequence: CASSLDEGAWAYGYTF. As DNA, the CDR3 is TGTGCCAGCAGCTTAGATGAGGGGGCATGGGCCTATGGCTACACCTTC. This chain connects TRBV7-2 to TRBJ1-2; 7 bases line up with TRBD1. Trimming at V came to 1 base and at J to 4 bases, leaving 9 bases not matched to a gene. The CDR3 consists of 16 residues. Per germline, CDR1 SGHTA and CDR2 FQGNSA.